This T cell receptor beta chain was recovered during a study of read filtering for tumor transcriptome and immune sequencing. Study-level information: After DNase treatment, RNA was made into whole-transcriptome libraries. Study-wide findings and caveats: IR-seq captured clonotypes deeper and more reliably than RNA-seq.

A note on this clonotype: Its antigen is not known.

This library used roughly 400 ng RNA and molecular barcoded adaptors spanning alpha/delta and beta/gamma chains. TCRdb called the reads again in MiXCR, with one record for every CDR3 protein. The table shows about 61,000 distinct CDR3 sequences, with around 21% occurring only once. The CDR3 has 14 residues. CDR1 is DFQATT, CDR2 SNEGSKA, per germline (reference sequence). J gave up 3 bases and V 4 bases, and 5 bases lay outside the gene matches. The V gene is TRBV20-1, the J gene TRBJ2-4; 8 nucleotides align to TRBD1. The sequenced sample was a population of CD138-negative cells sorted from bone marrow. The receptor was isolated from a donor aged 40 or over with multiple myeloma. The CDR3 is CSAIGQGVKNIQYF. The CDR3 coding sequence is TGCAGTGCTATCGGACAGGGTGTCAAAAACATTCAGTACTTC.